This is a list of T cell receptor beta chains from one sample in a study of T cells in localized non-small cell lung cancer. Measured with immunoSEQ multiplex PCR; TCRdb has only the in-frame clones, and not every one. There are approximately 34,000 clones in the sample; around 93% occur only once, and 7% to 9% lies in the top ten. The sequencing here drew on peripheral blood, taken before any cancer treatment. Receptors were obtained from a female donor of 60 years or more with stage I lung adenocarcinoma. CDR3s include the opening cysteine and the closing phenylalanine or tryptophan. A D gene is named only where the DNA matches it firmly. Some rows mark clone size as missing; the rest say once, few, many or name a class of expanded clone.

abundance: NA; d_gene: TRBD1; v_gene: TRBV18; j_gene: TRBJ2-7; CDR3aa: CASSARQGYEQYF; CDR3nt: TGTGCCAGCTCAGCTCGACAGGGTTACGAGCAGTACTTC
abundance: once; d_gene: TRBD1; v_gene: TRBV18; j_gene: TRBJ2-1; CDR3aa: CASSPLRGPSYNEQFF; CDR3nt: TGTGCCAGCTCACCCCTCAGGGGGCCCAGCTACAATGAGCAGTTCTTC
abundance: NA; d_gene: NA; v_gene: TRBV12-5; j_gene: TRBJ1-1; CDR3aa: CASLKQGTRTEAFF; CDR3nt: TGTGCTAGTCTTAAACAGGGAACGCGCACTGAAGCTTTCTTT
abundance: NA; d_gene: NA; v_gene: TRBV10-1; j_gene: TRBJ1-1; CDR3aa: CASSDVGTEAFF; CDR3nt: TGCGCCAGCAGTGATGTTGGTACTGAAGCTTTCTTT
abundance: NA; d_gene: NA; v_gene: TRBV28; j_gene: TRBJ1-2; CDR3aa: CASSLLVFRRHLDSYGYTF; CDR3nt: TGTGCCAGCAGTTTATTAGTTTTTCGGAGGCACCTCGACTCCTATGGCTACACCTTC
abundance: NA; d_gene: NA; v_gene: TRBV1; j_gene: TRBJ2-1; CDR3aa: CTSRITAGTPVPNEQFF; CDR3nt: TGCACCAGCAGAATCACTGCCGGGACCCCGGTACCGAATGAGCAGTTCTTC
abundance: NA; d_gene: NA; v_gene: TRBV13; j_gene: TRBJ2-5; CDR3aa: CASSLGARGETQYF; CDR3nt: TGTGCCAGCAGCTTAGGTGCTCGGGGAGAGACCCAGTACTTC
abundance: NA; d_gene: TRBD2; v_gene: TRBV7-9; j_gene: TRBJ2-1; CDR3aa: CASSLFYGRRGEQFF; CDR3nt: TGTGCCAGCAGCTTATTCTACGGGAGGAGGGGTGAGCAGTTCTTC
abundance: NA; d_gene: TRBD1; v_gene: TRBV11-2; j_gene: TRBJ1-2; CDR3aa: CASSPPGQIKGGYTF; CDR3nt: TGTGCCAGCAGCCCCCCGGGACAGATCAAAGGGGGCTACACCTTC
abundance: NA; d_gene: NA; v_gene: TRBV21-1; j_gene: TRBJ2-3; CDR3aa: CASSKGFHGRPITDTQYF; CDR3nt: TGTGCCAGCAGCAAAGGATTTCATGGCCGTCCCATCACAGATACGCAGTATTTT
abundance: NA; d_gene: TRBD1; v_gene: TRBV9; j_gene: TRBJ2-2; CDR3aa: CASSSPRQGGTGELFF; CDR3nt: TGTGCCAGCAGCTCCCCGAGACAGGGCGGAACCGGGGAGCTGTTTTTT
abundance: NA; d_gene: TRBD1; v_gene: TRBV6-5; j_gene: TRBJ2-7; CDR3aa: CASSGTGVFEQYF; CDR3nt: TGTGCCAGCAGTGGGACAGGGGTGTTCGAGCAGTACTTC
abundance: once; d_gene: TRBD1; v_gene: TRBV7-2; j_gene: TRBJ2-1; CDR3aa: CASSRYDRDNEQFF; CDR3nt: TGTGCCAGCAGCCGCTACGACAGGGACAATGAGCAGTTCTTC
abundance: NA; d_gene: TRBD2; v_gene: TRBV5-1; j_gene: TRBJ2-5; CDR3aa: CASSPGLAGVKETQYF; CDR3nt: TGCGCCAGCAGCCCGGGACTAGCGGGGGTAAAGGAGACCCAGTACTTC
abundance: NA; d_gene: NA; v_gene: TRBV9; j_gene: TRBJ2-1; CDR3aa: CASSPPWGTAGNEQFF; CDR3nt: TGTGCCAGCAGCCCCCCATGGGGGACTGCGGGGAATGAGCAGTTCTTC
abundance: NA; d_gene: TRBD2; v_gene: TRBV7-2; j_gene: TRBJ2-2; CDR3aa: CASSPRTSYTGELFF; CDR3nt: TGTGCCAGCAGCCCCCGGACTAGCTACACCGGGGAGCTGTTTTTT
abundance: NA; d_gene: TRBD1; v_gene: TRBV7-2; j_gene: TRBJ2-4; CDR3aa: CASSQDRGRNIQYF; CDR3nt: TGTGCCAGCAGCCAGGACAGGGGAAGGAACATTCAGTACTTC
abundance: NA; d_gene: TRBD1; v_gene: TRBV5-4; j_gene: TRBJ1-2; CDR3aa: CASSLVSRQGHGYTF; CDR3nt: TGTGCCAGCAGCTTGGTTTCAAGACAGGGGCATGGCTACACCTTC
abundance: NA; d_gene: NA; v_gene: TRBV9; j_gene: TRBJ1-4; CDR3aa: CASSADVGGSTNEKLFF; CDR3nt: TGTGCCAGCAGCGCGGACGTTGGAGGGTCCACTAATGAAAAACTGTTTTTT
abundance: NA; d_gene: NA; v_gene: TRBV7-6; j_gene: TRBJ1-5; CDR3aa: CASSPRQAAGNQPQHF; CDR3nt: TGTGCCAGCAGCCCGCGACAGGCGGCGGGTAATCAGCCCCAGCATTTT
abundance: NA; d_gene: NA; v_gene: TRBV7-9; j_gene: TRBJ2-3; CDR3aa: CASSLAAQLADTQYF; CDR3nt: TGTGCCAGCAGCTTAGCCGCGCAGCTGGCGGATACGCAGTATTTT
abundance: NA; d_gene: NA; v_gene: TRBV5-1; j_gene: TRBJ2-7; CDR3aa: CASSIGTAKTYEQYF; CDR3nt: TGCGCCAGCAGCATCGGGACGGCTAAGACCTACGAGCAGTACTTC
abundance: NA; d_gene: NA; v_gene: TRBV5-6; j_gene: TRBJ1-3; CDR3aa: CASTPWGATGNTIYF; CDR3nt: TGTGCCAGCACCCCTTGGGGGGCAACTGGAAACACCATATATTTT
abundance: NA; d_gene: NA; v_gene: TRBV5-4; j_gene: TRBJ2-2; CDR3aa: CASSWGNTGELFF; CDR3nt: TGTGCCAGCAGCTGGGGGAACACCGGGGAGCTGTTTTTT
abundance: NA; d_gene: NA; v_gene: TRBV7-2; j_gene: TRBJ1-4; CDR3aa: CASSSQGKTNEKLFF; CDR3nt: TGTGCCAGCAGTTCACAGGGAAAGACTAATGAAAAACTGTTTTTT
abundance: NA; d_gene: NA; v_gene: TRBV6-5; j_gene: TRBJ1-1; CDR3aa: CATQMEPEAFF; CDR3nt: TGTGCCACTCAAATGGAACCTGAAGCTTTCTTT
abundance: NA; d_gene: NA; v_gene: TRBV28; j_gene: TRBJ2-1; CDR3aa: CASNGAGIALQGEQFF; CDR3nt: TGTGCCAGCAATGGGGCGGGAATTGCTCTTCAAGGGGAGCAGTTCTTC
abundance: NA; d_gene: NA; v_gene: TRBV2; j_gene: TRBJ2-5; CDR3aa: CASSEGGSQETQYF; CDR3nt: TGTGCCAGCAGTGAAGGGGGTTCCCAAGAGACCCAGTACTTC
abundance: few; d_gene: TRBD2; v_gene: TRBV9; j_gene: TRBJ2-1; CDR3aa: CASSFGGTSGSNEQFF; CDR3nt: TGTGCCAGCAGCTTTGGAGGGACTAGCGGGAGCAATGAGCAGTTCTTC
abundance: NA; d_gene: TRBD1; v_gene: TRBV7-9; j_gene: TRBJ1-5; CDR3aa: CASSSSGGPQHF; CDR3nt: TGTGCCAGCAGCTCGTCAGGGGGGCCCCAGCATTTT
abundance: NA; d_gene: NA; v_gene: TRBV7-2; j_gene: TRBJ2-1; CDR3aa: CASSPRGTATYNEQFF; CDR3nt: TGTGCCAGCAGCCCCCGTGGGACGGCGACCTACAATGAGCAGTTCTTC
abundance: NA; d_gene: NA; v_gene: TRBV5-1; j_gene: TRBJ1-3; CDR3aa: CASSLGGSSGNTIYF; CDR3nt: TGCGCCAGCAGCTTGGGCGGGAGCTCTGGAAACACCATATATTTT
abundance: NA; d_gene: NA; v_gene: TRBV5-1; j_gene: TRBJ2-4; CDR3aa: CASSLEQGSKNIQYF; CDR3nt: TGCGCCAGCAGCTTGGAACAGGGATCCAAAAACATTCAGTACTTC
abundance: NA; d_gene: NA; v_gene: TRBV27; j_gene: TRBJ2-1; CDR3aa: CASSPLRNEQFF; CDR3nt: TGTGCCAGCAGTCCTTTACGGAATGAGCAGTTCTTC
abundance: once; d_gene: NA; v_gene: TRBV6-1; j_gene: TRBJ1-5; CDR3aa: CASGGWTVGLYNQPQHF; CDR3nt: TGTGCCAGCGGTGGCTGGACAGTTGGCTTGTACAATCAGCCCCAGCATTTT
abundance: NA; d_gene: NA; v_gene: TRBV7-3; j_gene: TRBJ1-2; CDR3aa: CASSPGQGVDYGYTF; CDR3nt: TGTGCCAGCAGCCCCGGCCAGGGCGTAGATTATGGCTACACCTTC
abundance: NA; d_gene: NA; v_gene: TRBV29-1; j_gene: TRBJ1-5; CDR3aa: CSVADDRNQPQHF; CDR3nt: TGCAGCGTCGCCGACGACAGAAATCAGCCCCAGCATTTT
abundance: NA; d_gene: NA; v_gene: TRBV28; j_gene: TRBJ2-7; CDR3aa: CASSLAGALGTYEQYF; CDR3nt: TGTGCCAGCAGTCTGGCCGGGGCCCTAGGGACCTACGAGCAGTACTTC
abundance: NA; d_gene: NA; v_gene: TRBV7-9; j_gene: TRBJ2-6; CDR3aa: CASSLASGLSGANVLTF; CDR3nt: TGTGCCAGCAGCTTAGCTTCGGGATTGAGTGGGGCCAACGTCCTGACTTTC
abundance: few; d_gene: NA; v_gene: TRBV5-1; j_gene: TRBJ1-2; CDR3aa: CASSLAWSEYGYTF; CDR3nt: TGCGCCAGCAGCTTGGCCTGGTCAGAGTATGGCTACACCTTC
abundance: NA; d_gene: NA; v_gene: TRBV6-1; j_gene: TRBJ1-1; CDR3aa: CASATTGGITEAFF; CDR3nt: TGTGCCAGCGCCACCACGGGGGGAATAACTGAAGCTTTCTTT
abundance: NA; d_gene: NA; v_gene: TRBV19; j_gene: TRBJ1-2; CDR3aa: CASSRDPDIYGYTF; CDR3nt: TGTGCCAGTAGTAGGGACCCGGATATCTATGGCTACACCTTC
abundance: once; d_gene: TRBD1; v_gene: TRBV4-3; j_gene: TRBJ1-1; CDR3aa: CASSNTGGMRLNTEAFF; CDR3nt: TGCGCCAGCTCCAATACAGGGGGAATGCGATTGAACACTGAAGCTTTCTTT
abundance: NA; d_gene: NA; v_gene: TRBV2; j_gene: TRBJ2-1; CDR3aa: CASSEAAYTRFF; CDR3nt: TGTGCCAGCAGTGAAGCCGCCTATACACGGTTCTTC
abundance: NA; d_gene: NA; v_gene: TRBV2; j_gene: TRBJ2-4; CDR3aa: CASTGDSKNIQYF; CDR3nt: TGTGCCAGCACTGGGGACTCTAAAAACATTCAGTACTTC
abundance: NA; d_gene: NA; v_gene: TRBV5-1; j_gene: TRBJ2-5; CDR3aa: CASSLVGIEQETQYF; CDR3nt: TGCGCCAGCAGCTTGGTAGGGATAGAACAAGAGACCCAGTACTTC
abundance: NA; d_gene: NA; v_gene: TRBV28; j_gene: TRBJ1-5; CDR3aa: CASRFGSYGPQHF; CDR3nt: TGTGCCAGCAGATTCGGGTCCTATGGACCCCAGCATTTT
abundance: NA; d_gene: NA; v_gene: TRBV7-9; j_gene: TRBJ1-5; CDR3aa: CASSPIEGGQPQHF; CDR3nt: TGTGCCAGCAGTCCGATAGAGGGAGGACAGCCCCAGCATTTT
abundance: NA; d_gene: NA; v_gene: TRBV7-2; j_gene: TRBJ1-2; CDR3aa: CASSLAGGSGAGYTF; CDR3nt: TGTGCCAGCAGCTTAGCGGGGGGGTCCGGGGCTGGCTACACCTTC
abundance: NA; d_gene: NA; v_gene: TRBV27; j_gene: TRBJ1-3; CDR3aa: CASSIRGAGNTIYF; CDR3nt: TGTGCCAGCAGTATCAGGGGTGCCGGAAACACCATATATTTT
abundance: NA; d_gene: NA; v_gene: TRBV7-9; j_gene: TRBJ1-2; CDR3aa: CASSLRTYGYTF; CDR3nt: TGTGCCAGCAGCCTTAGAACCTATGGCTACACCTTC
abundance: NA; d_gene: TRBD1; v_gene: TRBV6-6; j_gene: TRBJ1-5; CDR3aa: CASSSRGPSNQPQHF; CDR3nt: TGTGCCAGCAGTTCCAGGGGGCCCAGCAATCAGCCCCAGCATTTT
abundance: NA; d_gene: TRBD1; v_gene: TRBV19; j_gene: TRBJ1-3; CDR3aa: CASSPWDRGNTIYF; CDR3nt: TGTGCCAGTAGTCCCTGGGACAGAGGAAACACCATATATTTT
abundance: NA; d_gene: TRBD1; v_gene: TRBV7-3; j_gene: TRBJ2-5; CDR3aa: CASSLGQGVSQETQYF; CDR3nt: TGTGCCAGCAGCTTGGGACAGGGGGTGTCCCAAGAGACCCAGTACTTC
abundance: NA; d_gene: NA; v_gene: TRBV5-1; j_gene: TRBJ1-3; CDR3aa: CASSFAGFSGNTIYF; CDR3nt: TGCGCCAGCAGCTTTGCGGGGTTCTCTGGAAACACCATATATTTT